These T cell receptor beta chains were read from a single sample in a study of CD8 T cells in Susac syndrome. Each CDR3 protein is one row after TCRdb ran MiXCR on the immunoSEQ multiplex PCR reads. The sample records a few hundred thousand distinct CDR3 sequences, 95% being singletons. Material: CD4+ T cells from PBMCs. These receptors originate from a human donor with multiple sclerosis. Both conserved end residues are part of each CDR3. D genes are given only for firm matches.

V	D	J	CDR3	DNA
TRBV30	NA	TRBJ1-6	CAWRVYNSPLHF	TGTGCCTGGAGGGTCTATAATTCACCCCTCCACTTT
TRBV10-3	NA	TRBJ1-5	CAISVGVSNQPQHF	TGTGCCATCAGTGTTGGGGTTAGCAATCAGCCCCAGCATTTT
TRBV21-1	NA	TRBJ2-5	CASSKAQKGETQYF	TGTGCCAGCAGCAAAGCGCAGAAGGGGGAGACCCAGTACTTC
TRBV19	TRBD1	TRBJ1-1	CASRQSQGTNTEAFF	TGTGCCAGTAGGCAGTCACAGGGGACGAACACTGAAGCTTTCTTT
TRBV11-2	NA	TRBJ2-5	CASSTLYDGVRETQYF	TGTGCCAGCAGCACCTTATACGACGGGGTCCGCGAGACCCAGTACTTC
TRBV5-1	TRBD1	TRBJ1-4	CASSLEGQHEKLFF	TGCGCCAGCAGCTTGGAGGGACAGCATGAAAAACTGTTTTTT
TRBV30	NA	TRBJ2-5	CAWSRQVRAETQYF	TGTGCCTGGAGTCGACAGGTCCGGGCCGAGACCCAGTACTTC
TRBV30	TRBD1	TRBJ1-2	CAWRPIGHRGGYGYTF	TGTGCCTGGAGACCCATCGGTCACAGGGGCGGCTATGGCTACACCTTC
TRBV12-3/TRBV12-4	TRBD1	TRBJ2-1	CASTGQGPYNEQFF	TGTGCCAGCACGGGACAGGGCCCCTACAATGAGCAGTTCTTC
TRBV27	TRBD1	TRBJ1-3	CASSLSDRAGNTIYF	TGTGCCAGCAGTTTATCCGACAGGGCTGGAAACACCATATATTTT